What follows are 27 T cell receptor beta chains derived from one specimen sequenced in a study of blood T cell repertoires in COVID-19. Libraries were prepared by immunoSEQ multiplex PCR; TCRdb keeps only in-frame clonotypes and omits some of them. The sample has roughly 100,000 clones, 85% seen once. The specimen sequenced was peripheral blood. These receptors originate from a man in his fifties or sixties with acute or convalescent COVID-19.

The chain uses TRBV6-6 and TRBJ1-2; 7 nucleotides align to TRBD1. CDR3 length: 14 residues. CDR1 is MNHNY and CDR2 is SVGAGI in the germline V gene (reference sequence). After removal of 5 bases from V and 4 bases from J, the junction contained 7 bases not matched to a gene. The CDR3 loop reads CASSTKGQLYGYTF. The CDR3 DNA sequence: TGTGCCAGCAGTACTAAGGGACAGCTCTATGGCTACACCTTC.

The J gene is TRBJ2-4, the V gene TRBV7-2, with D possibly matching TRBD1 (7 bases). Germline V CDR1 and CDR2: SGHTA, FQGNSA. CDR3 length: 15 amino acids. V was trimmed by 4 bases and J by 0 bases, leaving 10 bases between them. The CDR3 protein is CASSSQGGAKNIQYF. The CDR3 DNA reads as TGTGCCAGCAGCTCTCAGGGGGGAGCCAAAAACATTCAGTACTTC.

The chain joins TRBV15 to TRBJ1-3, with TRBD1 as a possible D gene (5 bases). V was shortened by 6 bases and J by 0 bases, with 18 bases between the two germline ends. The germline V gene has CDR1 LNHNV and CDR2 YYDKDF (reference sequence). The CDR3 extends over 17 amino acids. The CDR3 protein is CATRDPGGDNSGNTIYF. The DNA for the CDR3 is TGTGCCACCAGAGACCCCGGGGGGGATAACTCTGGAAACACCATATATTTT.

The rearrangement uses TRBV11-3 and TRBJ2-5; D is possibly TRBD2 (5 bases). Trimming left V 5 bases short and J 5 bases short, with 15 bases between. This CDR3 is built from 14 residues. Germline CDR1 SGHNT, CDR2 YENEEA. CDR3 in amino acids: CASSLNGGGETQYF. The CDR3, as DNA: TGTGCCAGCAGCCTTAACGGAGGCGGGGAGACCCAGTACTTC. The variable domain in full, with the rest retrieved from reference TRBV11-3 and TRBJ2-5, is EAGVVQSPRYKIIEKKQPVAFWCNPISGHNTLYWYLQNLGQGPELLIRYENEEAVDDSQLPKDRFSAERLKGVDSTLKIQPAELGDSAVYLCASSLNGGGETQYFGPGTRLLVL.

The chain couples TRBV6-5 to TRBJ1-2; D might be TRBD1 (6 bases). Germline-derived CDR1 and CDR2 are MNHEY and SVGAGI. The CDR3 contains 14 residues. The ends were cut back, 2 bases at V and 3 bases at J, with 10 bases in the middle. The CDR3 DNA sequence: TGTGCCAGCAGTTACGGCCAGGGGTACTATGGCTACACCTTC. It specifies CASSYGQGYYGYTF.

V and J are TRBV19 and TRBJ2-1; 10 nucleotides align to TRBD1. Unmatched junction bases numbered 4, after V lost 7 bases and J lost 4 bases. CDR1 and CDR2 from the germline V gene are LNHDA and SQIVND (reference sequence). The CDR3 totals 14 residues. CDR3 in DNA: TGTGCCAGTATCCAGGGACAGGGGTACAATGAGCAGTTCTTC. Its translation: CASIQGQGYNEQFF.

This chain links TRBV3-1 (or the pseudogene TRBV3-2) with TRBJ2-7; D not certain. The CDR3 length is 12 residues. V was clipped by 1 base and J by 4 bases, with 5 bases between them. Germline values: CDR1 LGHDT, CDR2 YNNKEL (reference sequence). DNA of the CDR3: TGTGCCAGCAGCCAAGTGCGTTACGAGCAGTACTTC. Its protein product is CASSQVRYEQYF.

This clone was observed a single time. The chain carries TRBV11-3 and TRBJ1-1, with D possibly TRBD1 on 6 matching bases. This CDR3 is 12 amino acids long. Germline CDR1 reads SGHNT; CDR2 reads YENEEA. The germline V and J ends were trimmed by 2 bases and 12 bases, with 13 bases remaining between them. CDR3 nucleotides: TGTGCCAGCAGCTTATTGAGCACAGGGCCTTTCTTT. It encodes CASSLLSTGPFF.

This chain links TRBV27 with TRBJ2-2, with 9 bases aligning to TRBD1. After removal of 0 bases from V and 4 bases from J, the junction contained 3 bases not matched to a gene. This CDR3 is built from 16 residues. Germline V gene sequence: CDR1 MNHEY, CDR2 SMNVEV (reference sequence). The CDR3 loop reads CASSLSWTGVTGELFF. CDR3 nucleotide sequence: TGTGCCAGCAGTTTATCCTGGACAGGGGTCACCGGGGAGCTGTTTTTT.

The CDR3 DNA follows: TGTGCCACCAGTCACGGGGGGCCAGATACGCAGTATTTT. Residues: CATSHGGPDTQYF. This chain uses TRBV24-1 with TRBJ2-3; D perhaps matches TRBD2 (7 bases). The CDR3 totals 13 residues. Germline CDR1 reads KGHDR; CDR2 reads SFDVKD. Trimming removed 6 bases from V and 4 bases from J, with 10 bases in between.

The chain joins TRBV10-2 to TRBJ1-1; 8 positions agree with TRBD1. Germline V gene sequence: CDR1 WSHSY, CDR2 SAAADI. This CDR3 has 15 amino acids. Unmatched junction bases numbered 2, after V lost 1 base and J lost 1 base. As DNA, the CDR3 is TGCGCCAGCAGTGAGTTAGACAGGGGGAACACTGAAGCTTTCTTT. It yields the protein CASSELDRGNTEAFF.

V and J are TRBV30 and TRBJ1-2; 7 nucleotides agree with TRBD1. V shed 0 bases, J shed 4 bases, and the junction held 2 bases outside the gene matches. There are 13 residues in the CDR3. Germline V CDR1 and CDR2: GTSNPN, SVGIG (reference sequence). This CDR3 reads CAWSVDRAYGYTF. The CDR3 nucleotides read TGTGCCTGGAGTGTAGACAGGGCCTATGGCTACACCTTC.

V gene TRBV24-1 combines with J gene TRBJ2-3; 10 bases are a match to TRBD1. Losses at the gene ends were 9 bases for V and 4 bases for J; bases not matched to a gene: 6. The CDR3 spans 14 residues. Germline CDR1 is KGHDR and CDR2 is SFDVKD. The CDR3 loop reads CATSGTGVPDTQYF. The CDR3 DNA sequence: TGTGCCACCTCAGGGACAGGGGTTCCAGATACGCAGTATTTT.

This chain links TRBV11-2 with TRBJ2-7; D unclear. Germline-derived CDR1 and CDR2 are SGHAT and FQNNGV. This CDR3 is 12 amino acids long. The V gene lost 2 bases and the J gene lost 7 bases, with 9 bases spanning the gap. The CDR3 is CASSLSESEQYF. The CDR3 bases are TGTGCCAGCAGCTTATCGGAGAGTGAGCAGTACTTC.

The chain recombines TRBV3-1 (or the pseudogene TRBV3-2) with TRBJ1-1; no clear D. CDR3 length equals 13 residues. Trimming removed 1 base from V and 6 bases from J, with 9 bases in between. The V gene's germline CDR1 is LGHDT and CDR2 YNNKEL (reference sequence). The CDR3, as DNA: TGTGCCAGCAGCCAAGCAAGTGGCTCTGAAGCTTTCTTT. Protein: CASSQASGSEAFF.

As DNA, the CDR3 is TGTGCCAGCAGCCCGGGACAGGGAATATACGAGCAGTACTTC. This translates into CASSPGQGIYEQYF. The V call is TRBV14, the J call TRBJ2-7, with 9 bases that match TRBD1. V shed 4 bases, J shed 4 bases, and the junction held 5 bases outside the gene matches. The germline V gene has CDR1 SGHDN and CDR2 FVKESK. The CDR3 has 14 residues.

The chain links TRBV11-2 to TRBJ2-7; D not certain. The V end lost 7 bases, the J end lost 0 bases, and 10 bases lay between the germline ends. Germline values: CDR1 SGHAT, CDR2 FQNNGV. This CDR3 has 13 amino acids. CDR3 in DNA: TGTGCCAGCACGTTTCCCGGCTCCTACGAGCAGTACTTC. Its translation is CASTFPGSYEQYF.

The rearrangement links TRBV9 to TRBJ2-3; possible D gene TRBD1, 6 bases. The CDR3 runs to 13 residues. Germline CDR1 reads SGDLS; CDR2 reads YYNGEE. V was trimmed by 5 bases and J by 0 bases, leaving 7 bases between them. CDR3 protein: CASRGHSTDTQYF. For the CDR3, the DNA is TGTGCCAGCAGGGGACATAGCACAGATACGCAGTATTTT.

As concerns this clone: The junction departs from germline at one end; a sequencing error may be responsible. The chain recombines TRBV7-7 with TRBJ2-6; D not certain. CDR1 and CDR2 from the germline V gene are SSHAT and FNYEAQ (reference sequence). The CDR3 length is 19 residues. The CDR3 here is CASSHPQAPPYSGANVLTF. CDR3 in DNA: TGTGCTAGCAGCCACCCACAAGCGCCACCCTACTCTGGGGCCAACGTCCTGACTTTC.

This clone was recorded once. The gene calls are TRBV21-1 and TRBJ1-5; the DNA was not compared with TRBD1, the D call given in the table. TRBV21-1 is a recognized pseudogene. The CDR3 is 17 amino acids. For the CDR3, the DNA is TGTGCCAGCAGCAAAGTAAAAAGGGGGCGATGGGATCAGCCCCAGCATTTT. Translated, it gives CASSKVKRGRWDQPQHF.

V usage is TRBV28 and J usage is TRBJ2-7; 9 bases are a match to TRBD1. The trim removed 4 bases at V and 5 bases at J, leaving 6 bases unmatched. This CDR3 is built from 14 residues. Germline V gives CDR1 MDHEN, CDR2 SYDVKM. In DNA, the CDR3 is TGTGCCAGCAGTTCCGGGACAGGGATCCACGAGCAGTACTTC. It translates to CASSSGTGIHEQYF.

The J gene is TRBJ2-7, the V gene TRBV9, with 7 positions matching TRBD2. Unmatched junction bases numbered 7, after V lost 0 bases and J lost 4 bases. The CDR3 extends over 15 amino acids. From germline, CDR1 is SGDLS and CDR2 YYNGEE. Here the CDR3 DNA reads TGTGCCAGCAGCGTAGGGGCGGGAGTAAGGTACGAGCAGTACTTC. Encoded protein: CASSVGAGVRYEQYF.

The chain employs TRBV29-1 and TRBJ2-6; the match to TRBD2 covers 9 bases. Trimming took 7 bases from V and 4 from J; bases not matched to a gene: 8. Germline V gene lookup returns CDR1 SQVTM and CDR2 ANQGSEA. The CDR3 totals 15 residues. CDR3 sequence reads: CSAGLASSGANVLTF. CDR3 nucleotides: TGCAGCGCTGGACTAGCGTCGTCGGGGGCCAACGTCCTGACTTTC. The full variable domain, its missing parts supplied by reference TRBV29-1 and TRBJ2-6, is SAVISQKPSRDICQRGTSLTIQCQVDSQVTMMFWYRQQPGQSLTLIATANQGSEATYESGFVIDKFPISRPNLTFSTLTVSNMSPEDSSIYLCSAGLASSGANVLTFGAGSRLTVL.

The CDR3 here is CASSLQQGTEAFF. The CDR3, as DNA: TGTGCCAGCAGTCTACAGCAAGGCACTGAAGCTTTCTTT. This chain connects TRBV12-3 or TRBV12-4 to TRBJ1-1; D uncertain. V dropped 5 bases and J dropped 4 bases, with 11 bases sitting between them. CDR3 size: 13 residues.

Only one count was recorded for this clone. The V call is TRBV6-5, the J call TRBJ1-4, with TRBD1 as a possible D gene (5 bases). The germline V and J ends were trimmed by 6 bases and 4 bases, with 9 bases remaining between them. The germline gives CDR1 MNHEY, CDR2 SVGAGI. CDR3 length: 13 amino acids. The CDR3 DNA follows: TGTGCCAGCAGCTGGGACTTTAATGAAAAACTGTTTTTT. This gives the protein CASSWDFNEKLFF.

This chain uses TRBV30 with TRBJ2-3, with 8 bases matching TRBD1. Germline CDR1 is GTSNPN and CDR2 is SVGIG (reference sequence). This CDR3 contains 14 residues. The V gene end was trimmed by 4 bases and the J gene end by 7 bases; junction bases not matched to a gene: 10. CDR3 amino acids: CAWTRQGMINTQYF. The CDR3, as DNA: TGTGCCTGGACCCGACAGGGGATGATAAATACGCAGTATTTT.

The J gene is TRBJ2-1, the V gene TRBV6-1; 8 bases align to TRBD2. The CDR3 contains 14 residues. Germline CDR1 and CDR2: MNHNS and SASEGT. In DNA, the CDR3 is TGTACTTCGGGAGGGGAATGGGGTTACAATGAGCAGTTCTTC. Translated: CTSGGEWGYNEQFF.